This T cell receptor (beta chain) was captured in a study of technical replicates of blood from a handful of donors. Measured with immunoSEQ multiplex PCR; TCRdb has only the in-frame clones, and not every one. The table lists 91,000 or so clones, about 95% of them singletons, with over 0.25% in the top ten. The receptor comes from a human donor in good health. Input material: T cells isolated from PBMCs.

The CDR3 nucleotides read TGCGCCAGCAGCTTGGGATTTGGGGGGAACAATGAGCAGTTCTTC. It translates to CASSLGFGGNNEQFF. This chain connects TRBV5-1 to TRBJ2-1; TRBD2 is a possible D gene (6 bases). The CDR3 extends over 15 amino acids. V dropped 0 bases and J dropped 5 bases, with 12 bases sitting between them. The germline CDR1 and CDR2 sequences are SGHRS and YFSETQ.